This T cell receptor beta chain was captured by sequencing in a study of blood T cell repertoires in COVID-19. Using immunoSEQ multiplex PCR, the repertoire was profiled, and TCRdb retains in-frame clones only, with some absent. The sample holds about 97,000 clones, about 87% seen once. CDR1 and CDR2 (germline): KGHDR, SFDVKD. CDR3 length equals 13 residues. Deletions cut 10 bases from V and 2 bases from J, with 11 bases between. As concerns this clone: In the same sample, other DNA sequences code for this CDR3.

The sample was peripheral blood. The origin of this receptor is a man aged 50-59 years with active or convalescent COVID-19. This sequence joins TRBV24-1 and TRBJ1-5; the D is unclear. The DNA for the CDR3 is TGTGCCACTTCCCGGGGTGGCAATCAGCCCCAGCATTTT. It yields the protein CATSRGGNQPQHF.